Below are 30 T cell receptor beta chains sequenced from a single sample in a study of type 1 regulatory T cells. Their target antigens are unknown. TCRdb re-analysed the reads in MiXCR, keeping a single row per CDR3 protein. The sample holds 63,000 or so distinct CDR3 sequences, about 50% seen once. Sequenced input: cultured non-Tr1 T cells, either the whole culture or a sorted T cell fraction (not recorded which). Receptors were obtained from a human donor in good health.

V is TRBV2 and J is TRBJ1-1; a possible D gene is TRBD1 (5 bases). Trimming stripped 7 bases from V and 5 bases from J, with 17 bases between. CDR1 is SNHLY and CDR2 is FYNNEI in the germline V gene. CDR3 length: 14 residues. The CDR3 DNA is TGTGCCAGCACCCGGATTGGGGGAGGGACTGAAGCTTTCTTT. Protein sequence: CASTRIGGGTEAFF.

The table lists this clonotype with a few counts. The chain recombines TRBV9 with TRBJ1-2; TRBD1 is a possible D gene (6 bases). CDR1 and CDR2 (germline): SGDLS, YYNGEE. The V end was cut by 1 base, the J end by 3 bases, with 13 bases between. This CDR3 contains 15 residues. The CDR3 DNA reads TGTGCCAGCAGCGTAAGAGGACAGAACGACTATGGCTACACCTTC. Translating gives CASSVRGQNDYGYTF.

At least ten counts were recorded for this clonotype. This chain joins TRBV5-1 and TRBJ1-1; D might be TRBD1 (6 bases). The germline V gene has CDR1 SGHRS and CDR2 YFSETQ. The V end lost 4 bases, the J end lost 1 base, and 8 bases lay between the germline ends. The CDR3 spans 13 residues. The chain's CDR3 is CASSQGQNTEAFF. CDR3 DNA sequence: TGCGCCAGCAGCCAGGGACAGAACACTGAAGCTTTCTTT.

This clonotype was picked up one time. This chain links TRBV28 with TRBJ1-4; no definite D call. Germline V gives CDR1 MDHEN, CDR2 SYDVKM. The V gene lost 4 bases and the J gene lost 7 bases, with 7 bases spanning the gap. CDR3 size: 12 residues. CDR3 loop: CASSWGREKLFF. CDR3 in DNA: TGTGCCAGCAGTTGGGGTCGTGAAAAACTGTTTTTT.

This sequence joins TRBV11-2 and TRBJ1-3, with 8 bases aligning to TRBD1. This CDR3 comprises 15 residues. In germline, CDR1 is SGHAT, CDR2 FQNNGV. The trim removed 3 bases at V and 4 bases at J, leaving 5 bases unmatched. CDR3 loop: CASSFTDRAGNTIYF. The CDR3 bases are TGTGCCAGCAGCTTTACGGACAGGGCGGGAAACACCATATATTTT.

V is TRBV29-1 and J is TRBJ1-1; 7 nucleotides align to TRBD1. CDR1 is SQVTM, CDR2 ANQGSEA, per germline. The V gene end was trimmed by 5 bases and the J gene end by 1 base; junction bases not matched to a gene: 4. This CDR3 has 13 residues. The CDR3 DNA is TGCAGCGTTATGCGACAGGGGAACACTGAAGCTTTCTTT. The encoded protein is CSVMRQGNTEAFF. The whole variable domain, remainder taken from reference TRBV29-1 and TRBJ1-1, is SAVISQKPSRDICQRGTSLTIQCQVDSQVTMMFWYRQQPGQSLTLIATANQGSEATYESGFVIDKFPISRPNLTFSTLTVSNMSPEDSSIYLCSVMRQGNTEAFFGQGTRLTVV.

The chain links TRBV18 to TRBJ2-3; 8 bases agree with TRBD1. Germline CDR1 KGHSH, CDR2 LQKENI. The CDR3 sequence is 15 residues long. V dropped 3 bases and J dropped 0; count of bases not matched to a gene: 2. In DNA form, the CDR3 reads TGTGCCAGCTCACCCACAGGGGGAAGCACAGATACGCAGTATTTT. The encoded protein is CASSPTGGSTDTQYF.

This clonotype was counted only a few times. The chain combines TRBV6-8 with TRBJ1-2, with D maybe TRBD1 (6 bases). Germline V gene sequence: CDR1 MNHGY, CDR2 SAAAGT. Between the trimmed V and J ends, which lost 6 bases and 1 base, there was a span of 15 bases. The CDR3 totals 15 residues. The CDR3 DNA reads TGTGCCAGCAGGCTCCACGGACAGTATAACTATGGCTACACCTTC. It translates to CASRLHGQYNYGYTF.

The CDR3 coding sequence is TGCGCCAGCAAAGCCGGGACAGGGACGGGTGGCTACACCTTC. Translating it yields CASKAGTGTGGYTF. This chain joins TRBV5-1 and TRBJ1-2; TRBD1 matches at 9 bases. The CDR3 has 14 residues. V shed 6 bases, J shed 7 bases, and the junction held 10 bases outside the gene matches. CDR1 and CDR2 (germline): SGHRS, YFSETQ.

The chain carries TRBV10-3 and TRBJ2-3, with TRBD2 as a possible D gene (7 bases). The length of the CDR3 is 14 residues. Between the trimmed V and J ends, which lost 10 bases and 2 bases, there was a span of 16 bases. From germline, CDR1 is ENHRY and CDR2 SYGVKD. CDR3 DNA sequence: TGTGCCACGCACGGCGGGGGCACCACAGATACGCAGTATTTT. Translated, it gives CATHGGGTTDTQYF.

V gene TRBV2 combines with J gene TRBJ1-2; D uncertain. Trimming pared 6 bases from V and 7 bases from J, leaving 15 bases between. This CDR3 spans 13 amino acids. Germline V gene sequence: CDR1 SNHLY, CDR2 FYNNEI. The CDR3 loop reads CASRVETLGGYTF. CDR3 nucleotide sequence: TGTGCCAGCAGGGTTGAAACCCTCGGTGGCTACACCTTC.

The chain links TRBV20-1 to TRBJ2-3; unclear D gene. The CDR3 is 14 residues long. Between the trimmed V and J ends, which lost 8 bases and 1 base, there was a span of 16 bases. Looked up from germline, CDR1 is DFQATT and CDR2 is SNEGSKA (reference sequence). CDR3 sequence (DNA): TGCAGTACACTCGATACCTGGCGCACAGATACGCAGTATTTT. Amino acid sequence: CSTLDTWRTDTQYF.

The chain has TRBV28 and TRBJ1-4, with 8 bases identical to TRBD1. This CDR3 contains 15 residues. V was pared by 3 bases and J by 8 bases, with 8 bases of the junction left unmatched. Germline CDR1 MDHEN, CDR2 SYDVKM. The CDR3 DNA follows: TGTGCCAGCAGTTTGCAGGGGGCGCCTGAGGAAAAACTGTTTTTT. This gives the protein CASSLQGAPEEKLFF.

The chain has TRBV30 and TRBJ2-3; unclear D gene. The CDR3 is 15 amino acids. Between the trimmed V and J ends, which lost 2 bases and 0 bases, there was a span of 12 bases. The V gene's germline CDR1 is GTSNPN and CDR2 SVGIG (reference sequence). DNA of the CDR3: TGTGCCTGGAGTACCCGGGCAACTAGCACAGATACGCAGTATTTT. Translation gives CAWSTRATSTDTQYF.

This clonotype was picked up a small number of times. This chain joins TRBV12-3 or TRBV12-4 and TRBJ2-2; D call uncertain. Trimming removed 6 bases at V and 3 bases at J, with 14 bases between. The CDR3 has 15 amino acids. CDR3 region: CASSPPLTHTGELFF. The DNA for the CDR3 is TGTGCCAGCAGCCCCCCTCTCACCCACACCGGGGAGCTGTTTTTT.

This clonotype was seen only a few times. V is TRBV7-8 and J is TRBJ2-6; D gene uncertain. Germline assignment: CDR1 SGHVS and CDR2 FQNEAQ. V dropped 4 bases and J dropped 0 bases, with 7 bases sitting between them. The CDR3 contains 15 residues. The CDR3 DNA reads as TGTGCCAGCAGCTCCGGTTTCTCTGGGGCCAACGTCCTGACTTTC. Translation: CASSSGFSGANVLTF. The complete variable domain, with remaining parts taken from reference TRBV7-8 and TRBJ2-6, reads GAGVSQSPRYKVAKRGQDVALRCDPISGHVSLFWYQQALGQGPEFLTYFQNEAQLDKSGLPSDRFFAERPEGSVSTLKIQRTQQEDSAVYLCASSSGFSGANVLTFGAGSRLTVL.

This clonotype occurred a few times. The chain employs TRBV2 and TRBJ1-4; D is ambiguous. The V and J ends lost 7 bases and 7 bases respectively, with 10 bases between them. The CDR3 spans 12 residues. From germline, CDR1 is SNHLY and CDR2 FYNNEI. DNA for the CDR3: TGTGCCAGCACCCGGGCGACTGAAAAACTGTTTTTT. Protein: CASTRATEKLFF.

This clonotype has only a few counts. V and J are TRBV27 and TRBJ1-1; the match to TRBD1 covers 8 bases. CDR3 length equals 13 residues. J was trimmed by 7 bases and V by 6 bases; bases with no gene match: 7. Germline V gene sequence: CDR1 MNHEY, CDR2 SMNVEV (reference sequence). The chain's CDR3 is CASSPGGSGEAFF. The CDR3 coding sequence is TGTGCCAGCAGCCCAGGGGGCTCGGGTGAAGCTTTCTTT.

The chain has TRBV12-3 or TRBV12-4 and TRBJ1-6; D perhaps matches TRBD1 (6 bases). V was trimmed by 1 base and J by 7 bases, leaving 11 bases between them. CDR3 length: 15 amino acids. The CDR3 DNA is TGTGCCAGCAGTTTAGAGCAGGGGTCCAATTCACCCCTCCACTTT. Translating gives CASSLEQGSNSPLHF.

The CDR3 sequence is CASSPGGRALNTEAFF. The CDR3 DNA follows: TGCGCCAGCAGCCCCGGGGGGCGGGCGCTGAACACTGAAGCTTTCTTT. The V gene is TRBV5-1, the J gene TRBJ1-1; TRBD1 is a possible D gene (6 bases). CDR3 length equals 16 residues. Deletions cut 4 bases from V and 0 bases from J, with 16 bases between. Germline CDR1 SGHRS, CDR2 YFSETQ.

CDR3 nucleotides: TGTGCCAACCCTATAGCGGGGGGGCCCGGGGAGCTGTTTTTT. This codes for CANPIAGGPGELFF. The chain carries TRBV7-6 and TRBJ2-2; 11 bases line up with TRBD2. Germline V gene data show CDR1 as SGHVS and CDR2 as FNYEAQ. V dropped 10 bases and J dropped 6; count of bases not matched to a gene: 7. This CDR3 region has 14 residues.

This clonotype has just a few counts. The DNA for the CDR3 is TGTGCCAGCGCCGTCAGGGGCAATCAGCCCCAGCATTTT. Protein product: CASAVRGNQPQHF. This rearrangement joins TRBV12-3 or TRBV12-4 to TRBJ1-5, with a possible D match to TRBD1 (5 bases). This CDR3 is built from 13 residues. V lost 8 bases, J lost 2 bases, and 10 bases lay in between.

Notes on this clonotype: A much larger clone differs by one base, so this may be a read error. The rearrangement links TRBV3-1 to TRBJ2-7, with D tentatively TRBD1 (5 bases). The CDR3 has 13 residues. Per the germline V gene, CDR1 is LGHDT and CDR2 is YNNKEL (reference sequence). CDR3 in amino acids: CVSSHGQGREQYF. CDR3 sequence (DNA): TGTGTCAGCAGCCACGGACAAGGCCGGGAGCAGTACTTC.

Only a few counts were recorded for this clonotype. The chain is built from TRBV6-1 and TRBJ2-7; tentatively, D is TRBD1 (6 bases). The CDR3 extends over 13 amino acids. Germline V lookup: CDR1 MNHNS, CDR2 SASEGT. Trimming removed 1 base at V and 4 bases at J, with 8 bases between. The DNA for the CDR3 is TGTGCCAGCAGTGAAGGGGGGCAGTACGAGCAGTACTTC. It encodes CASSEGGQYEQYF.

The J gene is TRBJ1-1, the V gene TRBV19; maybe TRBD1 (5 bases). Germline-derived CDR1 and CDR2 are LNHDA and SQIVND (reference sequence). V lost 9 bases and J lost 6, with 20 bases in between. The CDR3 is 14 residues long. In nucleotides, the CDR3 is TGTGCCAGCAGTCAACGGGACTCCTTATCTGAAGCTTTCTTT. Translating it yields CASSQRDSLSEAFF.

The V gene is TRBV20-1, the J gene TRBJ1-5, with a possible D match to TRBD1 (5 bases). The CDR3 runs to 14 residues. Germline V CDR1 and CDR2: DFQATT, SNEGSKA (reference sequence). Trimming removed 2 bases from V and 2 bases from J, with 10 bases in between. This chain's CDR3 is CSARSGGGNQPQHF. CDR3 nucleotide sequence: TGCAGTGCTAGAAGTGGAGGGGGCAATCAGCCCCAGCATTTT.

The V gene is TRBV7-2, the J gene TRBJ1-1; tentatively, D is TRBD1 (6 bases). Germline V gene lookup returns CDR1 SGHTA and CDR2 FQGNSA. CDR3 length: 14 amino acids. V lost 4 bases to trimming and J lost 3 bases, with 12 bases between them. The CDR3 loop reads CASSSLGGHTEAFF. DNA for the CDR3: TGTGCCAGCAGCTCGCTCGGGGGGCACACTGAAGCTTTCTTT.

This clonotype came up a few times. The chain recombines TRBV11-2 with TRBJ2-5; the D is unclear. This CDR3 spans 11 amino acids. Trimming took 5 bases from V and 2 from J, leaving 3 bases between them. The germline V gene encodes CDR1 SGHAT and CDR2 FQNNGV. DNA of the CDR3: TGTGCCAGCAGCATACAAGAGACCCAGTACTTC. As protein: CASSIQETQYF.

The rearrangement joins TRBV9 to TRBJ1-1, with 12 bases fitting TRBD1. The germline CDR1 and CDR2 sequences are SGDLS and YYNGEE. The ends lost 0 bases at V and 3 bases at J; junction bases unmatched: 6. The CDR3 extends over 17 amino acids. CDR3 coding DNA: TGTGCCAGCAGCGTAGGGGGGACAGGGGGCTGGGACACTGAAGCTTTCTTT. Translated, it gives CASSVGGTGGWDTEAFF.

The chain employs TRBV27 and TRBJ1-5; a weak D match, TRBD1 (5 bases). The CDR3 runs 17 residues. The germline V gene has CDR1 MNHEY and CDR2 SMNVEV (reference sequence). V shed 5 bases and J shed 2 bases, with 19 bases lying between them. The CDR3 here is CASSPRAGTVGNQPQHF. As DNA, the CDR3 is TGTGCCAGCAGTCCCCGGGCAGGGACTGTGGGCAATCAGCCCCAGCATTTT.